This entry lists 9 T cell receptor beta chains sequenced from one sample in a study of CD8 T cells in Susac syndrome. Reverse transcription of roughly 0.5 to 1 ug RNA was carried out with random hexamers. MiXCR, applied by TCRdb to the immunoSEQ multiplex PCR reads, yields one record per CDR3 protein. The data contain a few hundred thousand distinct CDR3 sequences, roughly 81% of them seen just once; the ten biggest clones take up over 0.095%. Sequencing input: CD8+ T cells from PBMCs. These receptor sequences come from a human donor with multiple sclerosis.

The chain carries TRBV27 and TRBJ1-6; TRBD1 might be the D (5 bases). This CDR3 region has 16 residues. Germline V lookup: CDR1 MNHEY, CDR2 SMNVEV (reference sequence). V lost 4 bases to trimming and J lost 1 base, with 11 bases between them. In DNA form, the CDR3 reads TGTGCCAGCAGTTCGCCGGGACGGTCCTATAATTCACCCCTCCACTTT. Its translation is CASSSPGRSYNSPLHF.

This chain's CDR3 is CASSHLAGDPHNEQFF. CDR3 nucleotides: TGTGCCAGCAGCCATCTAGCGGGAGATCCCCACAATGAGCAGTTCTTC. The rearrangement links TRBV3-1 to TRBJ2-1, with TRBD2 matching 10 bases. Per germline, CDR1 LGHDT and CDR2 YNNKEL (reference sequence). V gave up 3 bases and J gave up 5 bases; unmatched junction bases: 7. The CDR3 spans 16 residues.

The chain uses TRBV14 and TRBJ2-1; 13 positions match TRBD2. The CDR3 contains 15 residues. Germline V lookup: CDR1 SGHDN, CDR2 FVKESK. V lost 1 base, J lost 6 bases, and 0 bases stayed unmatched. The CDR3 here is CASSQGLAGGNEQFF. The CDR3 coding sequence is TGTGCCAGCAGCCAAGGACTAGCGGGGGGCAATGAGCAGTTCTTC.

CDR3 residues: CAISVPPPARYTDTQYF. The CDR3, as DNA: TGTGCCATCAGTGTCCCTCCACCCGCACGCTACACAGATACGCAGTATTTT. The gene calls are TRBV10-3 and TRBJ2-3; no reliable D call. Trimming pared 4 bases from V and 2 bases from J, leaving 19 bases between. The CDR3 length is 17 residues. The V gene's germline CDR1 is ENHRY and CDR2 SYGVKD.

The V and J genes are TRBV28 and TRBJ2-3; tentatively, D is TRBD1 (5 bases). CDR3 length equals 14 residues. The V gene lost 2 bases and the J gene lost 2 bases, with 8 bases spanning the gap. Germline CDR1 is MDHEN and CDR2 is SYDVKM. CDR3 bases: TGTGCCAGCAGTTTAGTAGGGGACACAGATACGCAGTATTTT. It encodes CASSLVGDTDTQYF.

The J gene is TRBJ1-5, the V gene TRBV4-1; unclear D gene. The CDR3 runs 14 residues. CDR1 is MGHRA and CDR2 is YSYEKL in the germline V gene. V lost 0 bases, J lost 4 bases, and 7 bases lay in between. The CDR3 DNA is TGCGCCAGCAGCCAAGAAGGACTAAATCAGCCCCAGCATTTT. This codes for CASSQEGLNQPQHF.

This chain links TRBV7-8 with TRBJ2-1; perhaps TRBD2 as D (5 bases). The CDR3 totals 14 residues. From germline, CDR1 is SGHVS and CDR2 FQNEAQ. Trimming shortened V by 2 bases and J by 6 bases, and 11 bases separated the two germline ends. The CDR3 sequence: CASSLLPSINEQFF. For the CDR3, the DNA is TGTGCCAGCAGCTTACTGCCTAGCATCAATGAGCAGTTCTTC.

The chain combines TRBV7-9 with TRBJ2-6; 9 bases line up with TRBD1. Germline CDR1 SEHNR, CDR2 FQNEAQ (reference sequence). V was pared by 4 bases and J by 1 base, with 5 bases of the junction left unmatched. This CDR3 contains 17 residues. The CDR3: CASSSRDRVSGANVLTF. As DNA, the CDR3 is TGTGCCAGCAGCTCCCGGGACAGGGTTTCTGGGGCCAACGTCCTGACTTTC.

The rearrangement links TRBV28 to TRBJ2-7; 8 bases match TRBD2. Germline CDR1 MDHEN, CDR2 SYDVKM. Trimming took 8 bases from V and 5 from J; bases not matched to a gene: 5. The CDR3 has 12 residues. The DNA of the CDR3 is TGTGCCAGCCGGGGGGGGACACACGAGCAGTACTTC. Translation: CASRGGTHEQYF.